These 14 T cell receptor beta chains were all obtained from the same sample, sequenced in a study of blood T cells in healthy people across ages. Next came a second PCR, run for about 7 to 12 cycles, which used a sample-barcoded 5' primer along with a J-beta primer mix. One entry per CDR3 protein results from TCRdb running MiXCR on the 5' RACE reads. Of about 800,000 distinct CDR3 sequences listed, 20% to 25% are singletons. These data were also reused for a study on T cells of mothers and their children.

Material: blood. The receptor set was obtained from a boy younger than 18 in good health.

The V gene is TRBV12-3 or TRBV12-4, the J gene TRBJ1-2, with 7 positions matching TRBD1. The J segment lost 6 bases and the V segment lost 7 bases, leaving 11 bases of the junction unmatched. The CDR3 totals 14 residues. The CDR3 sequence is CASTQTGRLDGYTF. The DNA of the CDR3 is TGTGCCAGCACCCAGACAGGGAGGCTTGATGGCTACACCTTC.

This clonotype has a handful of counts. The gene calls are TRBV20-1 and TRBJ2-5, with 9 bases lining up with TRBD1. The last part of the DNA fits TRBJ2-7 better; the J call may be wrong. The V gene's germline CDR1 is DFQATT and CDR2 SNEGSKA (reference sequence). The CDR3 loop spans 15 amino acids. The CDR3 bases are TGCAGTGCTAGCAAGTCCGGGACAGGGAGGAACGAGCAGTACTTC. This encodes CSASKSGTGRNEQYF.

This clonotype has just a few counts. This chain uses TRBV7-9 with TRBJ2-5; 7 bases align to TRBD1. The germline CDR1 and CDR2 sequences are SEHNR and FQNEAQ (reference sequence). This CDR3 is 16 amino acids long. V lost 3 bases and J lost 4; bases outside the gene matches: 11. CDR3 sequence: CASSFNEGAFGETQYF. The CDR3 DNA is TGTGCCAGCAGCTTTAACGAGGGGGCTTTTGGAGAGACCCAGTACTTC.

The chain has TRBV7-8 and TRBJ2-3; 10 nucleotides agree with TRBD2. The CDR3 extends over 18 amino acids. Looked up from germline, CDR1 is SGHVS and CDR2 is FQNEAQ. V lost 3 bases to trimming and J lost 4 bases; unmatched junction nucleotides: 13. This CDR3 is CASSFSIQTSGTPDTQYF. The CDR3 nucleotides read TGTGCCAGCAGCTTTAGCATCCAAACTAGCGGGACGCCAGATACGCAGTATTTT.

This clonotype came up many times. CDR3 protein: CASSPRTSYEQYF. In DNA, the CDR3 is TGTGCCAGCAGTCCCCGGACTAGCTACGAGCAGTACTTC. The chain recombines TRBV7-9 with TRBJ2-7; 7 nucleotides align to TRBD2. The CDR3 is 13 amino acids. Germline lookup yields CDR1 SEHNR and CDR2 FQNEAQ (reference sequence). Germline trimming cut 6 bases from V and 3 bases from J; bases unmatched to any gene: 5.

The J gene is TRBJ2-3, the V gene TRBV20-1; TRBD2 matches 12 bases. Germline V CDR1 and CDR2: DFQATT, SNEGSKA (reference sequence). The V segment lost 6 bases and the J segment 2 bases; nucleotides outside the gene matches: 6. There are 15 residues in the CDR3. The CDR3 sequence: CSATGTSGLTDTQYF. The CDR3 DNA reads TGCAGTGCAACCGGGACTAGCGGGCTCACAGATACGCAGTATTTT.

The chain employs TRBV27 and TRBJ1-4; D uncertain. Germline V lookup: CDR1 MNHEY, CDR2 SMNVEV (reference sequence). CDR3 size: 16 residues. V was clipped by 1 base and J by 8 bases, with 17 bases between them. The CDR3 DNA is TGTGCCAGCAGTTTATTCGTCCCTCGGTTGAACGAAAAACTGTTTTTT. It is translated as CASSLFVPRLNEKLFF.

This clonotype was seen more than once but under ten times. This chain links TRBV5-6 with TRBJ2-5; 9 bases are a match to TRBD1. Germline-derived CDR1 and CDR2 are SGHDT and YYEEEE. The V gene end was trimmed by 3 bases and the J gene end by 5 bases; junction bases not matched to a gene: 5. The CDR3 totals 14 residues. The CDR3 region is CASSSGTGHETQYF. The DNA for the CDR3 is TGTGCCAGCAGCTCAGGGACAGGGCACGAGACCCAGTACTTC.

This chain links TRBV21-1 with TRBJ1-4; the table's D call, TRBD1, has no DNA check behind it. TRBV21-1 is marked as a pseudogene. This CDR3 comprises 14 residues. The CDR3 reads CASMGGWEDEKLFF. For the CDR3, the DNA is TGTGCCAGCATGGGGGGGTGGGAAGATGAAAAACTGTTTTTT.

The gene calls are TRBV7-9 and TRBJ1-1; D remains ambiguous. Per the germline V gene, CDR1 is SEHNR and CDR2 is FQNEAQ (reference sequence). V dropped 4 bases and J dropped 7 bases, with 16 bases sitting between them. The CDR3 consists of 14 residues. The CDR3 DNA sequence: TGTGCCAGCAGCTCCATGAATCGGCCGGTTGAAGCTTTCTTT. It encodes CASSSMNRPVEAFF.

For the CDR3, the DNA is TGTGCCAGCAGCTTAGTCTCTGAGTTCACAGATACGCAGTATTTT. Encoded protein: CASSLVSEFTDTQYF. This chain connects TRBV7-2 to TRBJ2-3; D is unclear. The CDR3 is made up of 15 amino acids. Trimming shortened V by 1 base and J by 2 bases, and 10 bases separated the two germline ends. The V gene's germline CDR1 is SGHTA and CDR2 FQGNSA.

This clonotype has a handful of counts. This CDR3 reads CSVVGVQETQYF. The CDR3 DNA reads as TGCAGCGTTGTCGGGGTCCAAGAGACCCAGTACTTC. This chain uses TRBV29-1 with TRBJ2-5; the D gene is possibly TRBD2 (5 bases). V lost 4 bases and J lost 1, with 7 bases in between. CDR1 is SQVTM and CDR2 is ANQGSEA in the germline V gene. CDR3 length: 12 amino acids. Variable domain in full (rest from reference TRBV29-1 and TRBJ2-5): SAVISQKPSRDICQRGTSLTIQCQVDSQVTMMFWYRQQPGQSLTLIATANQGSEATYESGFVIDKFPISRPNLTFSTLTVSNMSPEDSSIYLCSVVGVQETQYFGPGTRLLVL.

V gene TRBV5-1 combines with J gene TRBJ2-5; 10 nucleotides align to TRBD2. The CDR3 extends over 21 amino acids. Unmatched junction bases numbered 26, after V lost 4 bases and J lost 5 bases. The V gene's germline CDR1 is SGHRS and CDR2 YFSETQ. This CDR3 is CASSAGFARGAGGLLWETQYF. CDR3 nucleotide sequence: TGCGCCAGCAGCGCAGGATTTGCCCGAGGAGCGGGGGGGCTGCTTTGGGAGACCCAGTACTTC.

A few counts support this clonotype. DNA for the CDR3: TGCAGTGCTTCACGGTGGGGACAGGGACTGGAAGTCTACGAGCAGTACTTC. This codes for CSASRWGQGLEVYEQYF. The chain employs TRBV20-1 and TRBJ2-7, with TRBD1 matching 9 bases. V trimming: 5 bases; J trimming: 3 bases; junction bases outside the gene matches: 17. This CDR3 is built from 17 residues. Per germline, CDR1 DFQATT and CDR2 SNEGSKA (reference sequence).